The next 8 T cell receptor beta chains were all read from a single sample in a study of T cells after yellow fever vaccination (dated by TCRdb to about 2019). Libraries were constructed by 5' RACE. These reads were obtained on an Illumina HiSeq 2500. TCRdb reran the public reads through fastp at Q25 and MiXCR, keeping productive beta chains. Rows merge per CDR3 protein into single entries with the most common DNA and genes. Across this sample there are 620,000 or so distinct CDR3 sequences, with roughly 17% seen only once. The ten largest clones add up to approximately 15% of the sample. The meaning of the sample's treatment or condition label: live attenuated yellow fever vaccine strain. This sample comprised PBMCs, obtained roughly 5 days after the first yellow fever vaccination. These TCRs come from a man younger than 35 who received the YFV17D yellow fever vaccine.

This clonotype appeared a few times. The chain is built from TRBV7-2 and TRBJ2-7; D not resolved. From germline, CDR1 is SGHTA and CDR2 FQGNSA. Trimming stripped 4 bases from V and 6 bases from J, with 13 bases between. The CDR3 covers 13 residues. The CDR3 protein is CASSSGRTTEQYF. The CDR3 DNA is TGTGCCAGCAGCTCAGGACGAACAACCGAGCAGTACTTC.

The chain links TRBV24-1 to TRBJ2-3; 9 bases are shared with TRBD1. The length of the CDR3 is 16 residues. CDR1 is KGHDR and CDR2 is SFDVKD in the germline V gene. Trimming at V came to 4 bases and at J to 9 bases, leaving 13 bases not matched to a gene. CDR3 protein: CATSDRGTGRLETQYF. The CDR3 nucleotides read TGTGCCACCAGTGACCGGGGGACAGGGCGCTTAGAAACGCAGTATTTT.

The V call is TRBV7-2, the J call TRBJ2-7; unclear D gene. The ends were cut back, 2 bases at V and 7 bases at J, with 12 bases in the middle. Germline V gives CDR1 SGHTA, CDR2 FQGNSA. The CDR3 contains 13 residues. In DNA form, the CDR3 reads TGTGCCAGCAGCTTACTCCCCATTGGGGAGCAGTACTTC. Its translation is CASSLLPIGEQYF.

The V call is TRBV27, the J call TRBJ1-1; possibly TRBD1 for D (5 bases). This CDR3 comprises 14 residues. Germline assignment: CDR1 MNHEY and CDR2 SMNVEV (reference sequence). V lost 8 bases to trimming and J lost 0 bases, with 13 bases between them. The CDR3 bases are TGTGCCAGCCGTAGACAGTCTCTGAACACTGAAGCTTTCTTT. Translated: CASRRQSLNTEAFF.

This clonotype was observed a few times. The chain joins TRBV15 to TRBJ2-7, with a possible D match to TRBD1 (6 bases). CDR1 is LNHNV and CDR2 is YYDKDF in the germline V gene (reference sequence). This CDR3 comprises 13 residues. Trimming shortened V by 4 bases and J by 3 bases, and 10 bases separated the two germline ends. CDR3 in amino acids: CATSKDSFYEQYF. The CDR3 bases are TGTGCCACCAGCAAGGACAGTTTCTACGAGCAGTACTTC.

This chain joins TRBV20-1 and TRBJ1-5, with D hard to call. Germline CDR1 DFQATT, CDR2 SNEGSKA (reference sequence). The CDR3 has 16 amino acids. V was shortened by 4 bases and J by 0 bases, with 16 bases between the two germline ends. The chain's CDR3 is CSANDVWEGSNQPQHF. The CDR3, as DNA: TGCAGTGCTAACGACGTCTGGGAGGGTAGCAATCAGCCCCAGCATTTT.

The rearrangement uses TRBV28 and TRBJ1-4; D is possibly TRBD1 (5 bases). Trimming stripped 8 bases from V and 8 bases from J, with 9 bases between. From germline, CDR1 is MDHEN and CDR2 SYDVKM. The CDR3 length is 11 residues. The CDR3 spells CASQGEEKLFF. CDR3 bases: TGTGCCAGCCAAGGGGAGGAAAAACTGTTTTTT.

The CDR3 DNA is TGTGCCATCAGCGGGACTAGCGGCGCGAACACCGGGGAGCTGTTTTTT. Translating gives CAISGTSGANTGELFF. The J gene is TRBJ2-2, the V gene TRBV10-3; 11 bases align to TRBD2. CDR1 and CDR2 from the germline V gene are ENHRY and SYGVKD. This CDR3 comprises 16 residues. The junction had 3 bases not matched to a gene; V was cut back by 6 bases and J by 0 bases.